This TCR beta chain was captured by sequencing in a study of blood T cell repertoires in COVID-19. TCRdb's table, derived via immunoSEQ multiplex PCR, lists solely in-frame clones and lacks some. The data show about 670,000 clones, 90% seen once. J gave up 6 bases and V 4 bases, and 9 bases lay outside the gene matches. Germline V gene data show CDR1 as KGHSH and CDR2 as LQKENI. The length of the CDR3 is 15 residues. The source is a woman aged 18 to 35 with acute or convalescent COVID-19. Specimen: peripheral blood. J is TRBJ1-1 and V is TRBV18; 9 bases agree with TRBD1. CDR3 DNA sequence: TGTGCCAGCTCACTGCCCCCGGGACAGGGCGCTGAAGCTTTCTTT. Protein product: CASSLPPGQGAEAFF.